Below, 19 T cell receptor beta chains from the same sample are listed, as sequenced in a study of T cells in Graves' hyperthyroidism and ophthalmopathy (dated by TCRdb to the late 2010s). Libraries were prepared through multiplex PCR. The sequencer was an Illumina HiSeq 2000. Amplification of TCR beta CDR3 regions was carried out from RNA transcripts. A first-round RT-PCR of the TCR CDR3 used the HTBI primer set with the Qiagen OneStep RT-PCR kit. The public reads were reprocessed in TCRdb via fastp at Q25 and MiXCR, keeping in-frame beta chains. Under each unique CDR3 protein, matching rows form one entry showing the most common genes and DNA. The sample table shows over 350,000 distinct CDR3 sequences, and less than 20% are seen once. About 38% of the sample goes to the ten largest clones. The sample was blood. These receptor sequences come from a man aged 18 to 30 with Graves' ophthalmopathy.

Points on this clonotype: Being one base from a much bigger clone, this may be a read error. This chain connects TRBV12-3 or TRBV12-4 to TRBJ2-2, with 7 bases identical to TRBD1. The CDR3 runs 15 residues. The CDR3 is CAGSFGTGDTGELFF. As DNA, the CDR3 is TGTGCCGGCAGTTTCGGCACAGGGGACACCGGGGAGCTGTTTTTT.

The J gene is TRBJ2-2, the V gene TRBV9; 8 nucleotides match TRBD2. The CDR3 length is 15 residues. The J segment lost 5 bases and the V segment lost 0 bases, leaving 3 bases of the junction unmatched. In germline, CDR1 is SGDLS, CDR2 YYNGEE. CDR3 loop: CASSVEGGGTGELFF. CDR3 nucleotide sequence: TGTGCCAGCAGCGTAGAAGGCGGGGGGACCGGGGAGCTGTTTTTT.

This clonotype has ten or more counts. The chain has TRBV2 and TRBJ1-5; D unclear. V was shortened by 6 bases and J by 2 bases, with 14 bases between the two germline ends. The germline V gene encodes CDR1 SNHLY and CDR2 FYNNEI. The CDR3 is 15 amino acids. CDR3 loop: CASSTTGSRNQPQHF. The CDR3 nucleotides are TGTGCCAGCAGCACGACGGGATCTCGCAATCAGCCCCAGCATTTT.

The chain joins TRBV3-1 to TRBJ2-6; tentative D call: TRBD1 (5 bases). The germline V gene has CDR1 LGHDT and CDR2 YNNKEL (reference sequence). The CDR3 totals 18 residues. V was shortened by 0 bases and J by 4 bases, with 16 bases between the two germline ends. In DNA form, the CDR3 reads TGTGCCAGCAGCCAAGATCTTCAGGGAATGCGAGGGGCCAACGTCCTGACTTTC. This encodes CASSQDLQGMRGANVLTF.

This clonotype was seen many times. The chain employs TRBV20-1 and TRBJ2-3, with 11 bases that match TRBD2. CDR3 length: 13 amino acids. J gave up 6 bases and V 7 bases, and 6 bases lay outside the gene matches. Looked up from germline, CDR1 is DFQATT and CDR2 is SNEGSKA (reference sequence). The CDR3, as DNA: TGCAGTGAATCACTAGCGGGAGAGGATACGCAGTATTTT. It specifies CSESLAGEDTQYF.

This clonotype was counted at least ten times. The chain employs TRBV3-1 and TRBJ2-1; weak D call: TRBD1 (6 bases). The germline gives CDR1 LGHDT, CDR2 YNNKEL (reference sequence). CDR3 length equals 17 residues. V was clipped by 1 base and J by 0 bases, with 13 bases between them. CDR3 sequence (DNA): TGTGCCAGCAGCCAAGGTGCAGGGGCTAACTCCTACAATGAGCAGTTCTTC. It specifies CASSQGAGANSYNEQFF.

The table lists this clonotype with many counts. This chain joins TRBV20-1 and TRBJ2-1; D is perhaps TRBD2 (5 bases). The CDR3 is made up of 11 amino acids. Germline V gene lookup returns CDR1 DFQATT and CDR2 SNEGSKA (reference sequence). Trimming pared 5 bases from V and 5 bases from J, leaving 7 bases between. The CDR3 coding sequence is TGCAGTGCTTTGACTAACAATGAGCAGTTCTTC. It encodes CSALTNNEQFF.

This clonotype has a handful of counts. The rearrangement joins TRBV7-9 to TRBJ1-4; unclear D gene. With 7 bases removed from V and 0 bases from J, the gap between germline ends came to 9 bases. Germline lookup yields CDR1 SEHNR and CDR2 FQNEAQ (reference sequence). This CDR3 is 14 amino acids long. This chain's CDR3 is CASNSHATNEKLFF. The CDR3, as DNA: TGTGCCAGCAACTCGCATGCAACTAATGAAAAACTGTTTTTT.

This clonotype occurred many times. The chain joins TRBV6-1 to TRBJ2-5; TRBD1 aligns across 7 bases. From germline, CDR1 is MNHNS and CDR2 SASEGT. The CDR3 consists of 14 residues. J lost 1 base, V lost 6 bases, and 5 bases had no gene match. The CDR3 DNA is TGTGCCAGCAGGTACCGGGACAGCCAAGAGACCCAGTACTTC. Amino acid sequence: CASRYRDSQETQYF.

This clonotype was seen at least ten times. This chain links TRBV18 with TRBJ1-1; 9 nucleotides line up with TRBD1. Germline-derived CDR1 and CDR2 are KGHSH and LQKENI. The ends lost 0 bases at V and 6 bases at J; junction bases unmatched: 8. The CDR3 contains 16 residues. Written as DNA, the CDR3 is TGTGCCAGCTCACCACCGGGACAGGGCCTGAAAGCTGAAGCTTTCTTT. Amino acid sequence: CASSPPGQGLKAEAFF.

This clonotype has more than one count but fewer than ten. This sequence joins TRBV6-1 and TRBJ1-6; maybe TRBD1 (5 bases). Germline V CDR1 and CDR2: MNHNS, SASEGT. The CDR3 is 14 amino acids. V was trimmed by 5 bases and J by 7 bases, leaving 12 bases between them. In DNA form, the CDR3 reads TGTGCCAGCAGTTCCCGGGGCGGCAATTCACCCCTCCACTTT. Protein product: CASSSRGGNSPLHF.

In this sample, this clonotype turned up a few times. The V gene is TRBV19, the J gene TRBJ2-3; D is uncertain. The V gene's germline CDR1 is LNHDA and CDR2 SQIVND (reference sequence). This CDR3 is built from 13 residues. Trimming shortened V by 6 bases and J by 4 bases, and 11 bases separated the two germline ends. CDR3 region: CASSTGWADTQYF. CDR3 in DNA: TGTGCCAGTAGCACCGGCTGGGCAGATACGCAGTATTTT.

This clonotype was seen a handful of times. CDR3 residues: CASLSGPRTEAFF. The DNA for the CDR3 is TGTGCCTCGCTATCGGGCCCCAGAACTGAAGCTTTCTTT. The chain is built from TRBV10-3 and TRBJ1-1; D is undetermined. The germline gives CDR1 ENHRY, CDR2 SYGVKD. The CDR3 consists of 13 residues. V shed 11 bases and J shed 5 bases, with 18 bases lying between them.

The sample holds many counts of this clonotype. V gene TRBV19 combines with J gene TRBJ2-5; D may be TRBD2 (5 bases). With 3 bases removed from V and 1 base from J, the gap between germline ends came to 12 bases. This CDR3 comprises 15 residues. Germline CDR1 and CDR2: LNHDA and SQIVND (reference sequence). The CDR3 sequence is CASSIRPAGQETQYF. The CDR3 DNA reads TGTGCCAGTAGTATTCGCCCCGCGGGCCAAGAGACCCAGTACTTC. Full variable domain (rest looked up from reference TRBV19 and TRBJ2-5): DGGITQSPKYLFRKEGQNVTLSCEQNLNHDAMYWYRQDPGQGLRLIYYSQIVNDFQKGDIAEGYSVSREKKESFPLTVTSAQKNPTAFYLCASSIRPAGQETQYFGPGTRLLVL.

This clonotype was counted ten times or more. The chain joins TRBV2 to TRBJ1-4; D ambiguous. Trimming removed 8 bases from V and 2 bases from J, with 6 bases in between. The CDR3 length is 12 residues. Germline assignment: CDR1 SNHLY and CDR2 FYNNEI. CDR3 nucleotides: TGTGCCAGCTTAGAGACTAATGAAAAACTGTTTTTT. Protein sequence: CASLETNEKLFF.

There are a few counts of this clonotype. A much larger clone lies one base from this, so it may be a read error. The chain uses TRBV12-3 or TRBV12-4 and TRBJ2-1, with D possibly TRBD1 on 7 matching bases. The CDR3 covers 14 residues. The CDR3 DNA is TGTACCAGCAGTTTGGAGGGGGCTTACAATGAGCAGTTCTTC. This sequence encodes CTSSLEGAYNEQFF.

This clonotype turned up a few times. The chain uses TRBV6-6 and TRBJ1-5; D is unclear. Germline loops: CDR1 MNHNY, CDR2 SVGAGI (reference sequence). The CDR3 covers 15 residues. V was trimmed by 0 bases and J by 6 bases, leaving 12 bases between them. The CDR3 here is CASSYSVESGQPQHF. CDR3 DNA: TGTGCCAGCAGTTACTCGGTCGAGTCCGGTCAGCCCCAGCATTTT.

This clonotype was recorded many times. V gene TRBV5-1 combines with J gene TRBJ1-1; 9 positions match TRBD1. Germline assignment: CDR1 SGHRS and CDR2 YFSETQ. V shed 3 bases, J shed 1 base, and the junction held 1 base outside the gene matches. The CDR3 spans 14 residues. The CDR3 protein is CASSWGQGNTEAFF. The DNA of the CDR3 is TGCGCCAGCAGCTGGGGACAGGGGAACACTGAAGCTTTCTTT.

This clonotype was counted ten times or more. The chain recombines TRBV28 with TRBJ2-3, with D maybe TRBD2 (6 bases). This CDR3 has 14 residues. V dropped 3 bases and J dropped 7 bases, with 14 bases sitting between them. Per the germline V gene, CDR1 is MDHEN and CDR2 is SYDVKM. The CDR3 is CASSLGGLVNTQYF. The CDR3 coding sequence is TGTGCCAGCAGTTTGGGGGGTCTAGTCAATACGCAGTATTTT.